The present T cell receptor (beta chain) was sequenced within a study of CD8 T cells in Susac syndrome. The authors carried out high-throughput sequencing of TCR beta. They applied it to CD8+ and CD4+ T cells obtained from blood. RNA was extracted with the RNeasy kit, and a quantity of 0.5 to 1 ug was reverse transcribed using random hexamers. TCRdb re-called the immunoSEQ multiplex PCR reads with MiXCR, one entry per CDR3 protein. The sample shows 45,000 or so distinct CDR3 sequences, over 85% of them seen only once. This CDR3 comprises 13 residues. V was cut by 2 bases and J by 4 bases, with 7 bases left in between. From germline, CDR1 is SGHDT and CDR2 YYEEEE. Turning to this clonotype: Its antigen remains unidentified.

Study-wide findings and caveats: As acknowledged by the study, its TCR sequencing and HLA analysis included a relatively small number of individuals.

Sequenced input: CD8+ T cells from PBMCs. The TCR comes from a human donor in good health. The V gene is TRBV5-6, the J gene TRBJ1-5, with TRBD1 as a possible D gene (5 bases). CDR3 DNA sequence: TGTGCCAGCAGCTTCGGGGGGAATCAGCCCCAGCATTTT. Its translation is CASSFGGNQPQHF. Looking up the rest from reference TRBV5-6 and TRBJ1-5 gives the full variable domain: DAGVTQSPTHLIKTRGQQVTLRCSPKSGHDTVSWYQQALGQGPQFIFQYYEEEERQRGNFPDRFSGHQFPNYSSELNVNALLLGDSALYLCASSFGGNQPQHFGDGTRLSIL.